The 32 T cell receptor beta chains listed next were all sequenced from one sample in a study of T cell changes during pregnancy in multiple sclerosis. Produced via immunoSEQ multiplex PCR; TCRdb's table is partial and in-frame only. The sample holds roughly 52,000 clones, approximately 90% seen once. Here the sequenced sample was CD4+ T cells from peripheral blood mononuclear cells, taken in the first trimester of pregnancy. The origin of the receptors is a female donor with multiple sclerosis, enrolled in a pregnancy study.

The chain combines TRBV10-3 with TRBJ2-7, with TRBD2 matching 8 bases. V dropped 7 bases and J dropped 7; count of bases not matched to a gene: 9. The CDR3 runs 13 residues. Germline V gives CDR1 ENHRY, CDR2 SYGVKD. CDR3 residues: CAITPGAGDEQYF. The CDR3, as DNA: TGTGCCATCACCCCAGGAGCGGGAGATGAGCAGTACTTC.

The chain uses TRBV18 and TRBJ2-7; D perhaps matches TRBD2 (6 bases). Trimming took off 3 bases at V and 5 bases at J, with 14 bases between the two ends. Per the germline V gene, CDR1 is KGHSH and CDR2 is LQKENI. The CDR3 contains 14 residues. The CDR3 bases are TGTGCCAGCTCACCCCCCCGGGGGTTCCACGAGCAGTACTTC. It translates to CASSPPRGFHEQYF.

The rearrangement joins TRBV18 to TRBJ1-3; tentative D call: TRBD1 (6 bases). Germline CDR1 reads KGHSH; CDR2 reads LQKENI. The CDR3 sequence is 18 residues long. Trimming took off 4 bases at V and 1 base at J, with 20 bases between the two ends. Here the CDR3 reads CASSLNAGDSSSGNTIYF. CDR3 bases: TGTGCCAGCTCACTTAACGCAGGGGATTCTTCTTCTGGAAACACCATATATTTT.

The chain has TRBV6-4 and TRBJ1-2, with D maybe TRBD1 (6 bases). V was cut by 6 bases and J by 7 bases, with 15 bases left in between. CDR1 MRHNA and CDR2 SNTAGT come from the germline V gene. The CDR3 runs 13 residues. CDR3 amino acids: CASSETGSGGYTF. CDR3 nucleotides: TGTGCCAGCAGCGAAACAGGGAGTGGTGGCTACACCTTC.

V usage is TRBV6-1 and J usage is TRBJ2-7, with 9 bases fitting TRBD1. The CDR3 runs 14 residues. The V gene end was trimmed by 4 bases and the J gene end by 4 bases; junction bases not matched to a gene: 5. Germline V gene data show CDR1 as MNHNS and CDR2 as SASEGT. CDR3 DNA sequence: TGTGCCAGCAGTGCTGGACAGGGGTCTTACGAGCAGTACTTC. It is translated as CASSAGQGSYEQYF.

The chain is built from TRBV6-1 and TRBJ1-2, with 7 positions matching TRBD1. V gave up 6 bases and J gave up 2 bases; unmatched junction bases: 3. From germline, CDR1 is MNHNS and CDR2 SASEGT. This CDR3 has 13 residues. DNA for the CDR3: TGTGCCAGCAGGATGGGACAGAACTATGGCTACACCTTC. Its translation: CASRMGQNYGYTF.

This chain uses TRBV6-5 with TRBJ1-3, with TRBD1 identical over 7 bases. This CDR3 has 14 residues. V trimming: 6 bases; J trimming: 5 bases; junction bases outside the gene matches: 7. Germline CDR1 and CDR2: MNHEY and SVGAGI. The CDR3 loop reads CASSTGTDRNTIYF. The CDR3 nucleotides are TGTGCCAGCAGCACCGGGACAGATAGAAACACCATATATTTT.

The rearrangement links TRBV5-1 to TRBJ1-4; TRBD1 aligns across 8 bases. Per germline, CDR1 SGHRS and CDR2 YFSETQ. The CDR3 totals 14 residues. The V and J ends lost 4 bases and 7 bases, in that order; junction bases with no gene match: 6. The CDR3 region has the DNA TGCGCCAGCAGCCGCGGACAGGGAGGTGAAAAACTGTTTTTT. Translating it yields CASSRGQGGEKLFF. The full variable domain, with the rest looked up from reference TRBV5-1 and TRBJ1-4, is KAGVTQTPRYLIKTRGQQVTLSCSPISGHRSVSWYQQTPGQGLQFLFEYFSETQRNKGNFPGRFSGRQFSNSRSEMNVSTLELGDSALYLCASSRGQGGEKLFFGSGTQLSVL.

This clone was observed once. CDR3 coding DNA: TGTGCCAGCAGTTACTCGGAGTTTAATGAAAAACTGTTTTTT. Its translation is CASSYSEFNEKLFF. V usage is TRBV6-5 and J usage is TRBJ1-4; D not resolved. Germline loops: CDR1 MNHEY, CDR2 SVGAGI. There are 14 residues in the CDR3. V was clipped by 0 bases and J by 4 bases, with 6 bases between them.

CDR3 DNA sequence: TGTGCCAGCAGCTTAAGGAGGGGGCAGGGGAACACTGAAGCTTTCTTT. It is translated as CASSLRRGQGNTEAFF. The V call is TRBV7-8, the J call TRBJ1-1; the match to TRBD1 covers 7 bases. Germline V gene lookup returns CDR1 SGHVS and CDR2 FQNEAQ. V lost 2 bases and J lost 1; bases outside the gene matches: 7. The CDR3 runs to 16 residues.

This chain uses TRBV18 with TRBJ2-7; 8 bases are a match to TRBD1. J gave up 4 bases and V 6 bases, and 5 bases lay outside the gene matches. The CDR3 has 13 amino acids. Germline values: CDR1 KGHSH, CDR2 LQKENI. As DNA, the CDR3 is TGTGCCAGCTCCGGACAGGGTCGGTACGAGCAGTACTTC. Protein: CASSGQGRYEQYF. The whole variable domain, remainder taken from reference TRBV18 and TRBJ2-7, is NAGVMQNPRHLVRRRGQEARLRCSPMKGHSHVYWYRQLPEEGLKFMVYLQKENIIDESGMPKERFSAEFPKEGPSILRIQQVVRGDSAAYFCASSGQGRYEQYFGPGTRLTVT.

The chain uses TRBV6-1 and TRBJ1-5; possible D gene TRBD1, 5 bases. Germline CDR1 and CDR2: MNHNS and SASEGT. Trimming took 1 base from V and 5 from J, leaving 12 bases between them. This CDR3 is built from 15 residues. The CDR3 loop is CASSEETAGYQPQHF. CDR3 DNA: TGTGCCAGCAGTGAAGAGACAGCCGGTTATCAGCCCCAGCATTTT.

The CDR3 sequence: CASSLRTNSPLHF. For the CDR3, the DNA is TGTGCCAGCAGCCTCCGGACAAATTCACCCCTCCACTTT. The J gene is TRBJ1-6, the V gene TRBV7-2; weak D call: TRBD1 (5 bases). V was cut by 5 bases and J by 7 bases, with 9 bases left in between. Germline-derived CDR1 and CDR2 are SGHTA and FQGNSA. The CDR3 is made up of 13 amino acids. Supplemented by reference TRBV7-2 and TRBJ1-6, the full variable domain reads GAGVSQSPSNKVTEKGKDVELRCDPISGHTALYWYRQSLGQGLEFLIYFQGNSAPDKSGLPSDRFSAERTGGSVSTLTIQRTQQEDSAVYLCASSLRTNSPLHFGNGTRLTVT.

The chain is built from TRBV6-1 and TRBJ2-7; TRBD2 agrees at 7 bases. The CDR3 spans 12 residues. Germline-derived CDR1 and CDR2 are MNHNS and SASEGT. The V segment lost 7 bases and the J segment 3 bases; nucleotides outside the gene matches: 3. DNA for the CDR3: TGTGCCAGCATGGGGGAGGGCTACGAGCAGTACTTC. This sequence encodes CASMGEGYEQYF.

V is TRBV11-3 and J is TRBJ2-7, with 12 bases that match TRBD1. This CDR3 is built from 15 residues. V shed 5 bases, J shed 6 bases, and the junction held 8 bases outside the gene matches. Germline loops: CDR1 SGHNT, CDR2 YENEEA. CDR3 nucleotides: TGTGCCAGCAGCAAGGGACAGGGGGCCCCCGGCGAGCAGTACTTC. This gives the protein CASSKGQGAPGEQYF.

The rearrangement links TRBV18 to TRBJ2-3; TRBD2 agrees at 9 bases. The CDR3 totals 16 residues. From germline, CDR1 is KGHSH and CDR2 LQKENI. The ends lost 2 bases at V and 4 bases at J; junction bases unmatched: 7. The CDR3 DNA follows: TGTGCCAGCTCACCAGTGGCGGGGGGGCCTTCAGATACGCAGTATTTT. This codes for CASSPVAGGPSDTQYF.

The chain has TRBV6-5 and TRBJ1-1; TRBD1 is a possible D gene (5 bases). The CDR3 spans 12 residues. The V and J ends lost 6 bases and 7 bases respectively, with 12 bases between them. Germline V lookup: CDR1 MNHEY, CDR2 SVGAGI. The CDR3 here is CASRGEDVEAFF. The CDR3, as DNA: TGTGCCAGCAGGGGGGAGGATGTTGAAGCTTTCTTT.

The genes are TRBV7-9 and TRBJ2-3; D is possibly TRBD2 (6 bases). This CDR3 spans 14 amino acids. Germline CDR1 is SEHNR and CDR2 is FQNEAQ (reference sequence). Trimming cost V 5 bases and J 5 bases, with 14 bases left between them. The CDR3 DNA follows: TGTGCCAGCAGCCTACGGGACTTGTTAGATACGCAGTATTTT. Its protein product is CASSLRDLLDTQYF.

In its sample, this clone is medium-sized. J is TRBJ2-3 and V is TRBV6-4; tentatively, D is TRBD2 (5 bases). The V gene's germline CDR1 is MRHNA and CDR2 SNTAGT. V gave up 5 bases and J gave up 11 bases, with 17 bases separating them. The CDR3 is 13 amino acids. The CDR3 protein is CASSSAPGGLQYF. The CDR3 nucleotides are TGTGCCAGCAGTAGCGCCCCAGGAGGCTTGCAGTATTTT.

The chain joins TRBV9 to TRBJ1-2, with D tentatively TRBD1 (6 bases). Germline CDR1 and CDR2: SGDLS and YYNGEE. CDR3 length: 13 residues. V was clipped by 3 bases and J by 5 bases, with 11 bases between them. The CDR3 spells CASSGGTTYGYTF. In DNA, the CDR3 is TGTGCCAGCAGCGGTGGGACAACTTATGGCTACACCTTC.

The CDR3 region has the DNA TGCGCCAGCAGCTTGGACCCCTCCGCCAGGGAGGGCTATGGCTACACCTTC. The encoded protein is CASSLDPSAREGYGYTF. This chain connects TRBV5-1 to TRBJ1-2; a weak D match, TRBD1 (5 bases). The CDR3 totals 17 residues. Trimming shortened V by 0 bases and J by 4 bases, and 19 bases separated the two germline ends. Germline CDR1 SGHRS, CDR2 YFSETQ. Together with reference TRBV5-1 and TRBJ1-2, the CDR3 gives the full variable domain: KAGVTQTPRYLIKTRGQQVTLSCSPISGHRSVSWYQQTPGQGLQFLFEYFSETQRNKGNFPGRFSGRQFSNSRSEMNVSTLELGDSALYLCASSLDPSAREGYGYTFGSGTRLTVV.

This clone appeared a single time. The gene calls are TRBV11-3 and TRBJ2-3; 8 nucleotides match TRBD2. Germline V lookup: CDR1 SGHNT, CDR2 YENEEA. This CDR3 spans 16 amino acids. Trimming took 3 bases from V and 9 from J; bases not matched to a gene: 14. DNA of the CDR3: TGTGCCAGCAGCTTTCCTGGGCTAGCGGGCCAGATAACGCAGTATTTT. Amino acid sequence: CASSFPGLAGQITQYF.

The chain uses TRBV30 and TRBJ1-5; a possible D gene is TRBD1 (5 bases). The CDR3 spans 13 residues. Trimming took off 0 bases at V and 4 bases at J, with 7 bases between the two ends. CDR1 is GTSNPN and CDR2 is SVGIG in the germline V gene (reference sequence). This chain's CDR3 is CAWSVQENQPQHF. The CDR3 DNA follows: TGTGCCTGGAGTGTACAGGAGAATCAGCCCCAGCATTTT.

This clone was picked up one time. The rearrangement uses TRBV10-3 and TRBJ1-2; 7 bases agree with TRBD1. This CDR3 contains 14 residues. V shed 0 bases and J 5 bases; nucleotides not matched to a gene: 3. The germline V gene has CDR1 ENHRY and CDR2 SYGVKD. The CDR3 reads CAISESAGGYGYTF. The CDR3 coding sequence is TGTGCCATCAGTGAGTCGGCAGGGGGGTATGGCTACACCTTC.

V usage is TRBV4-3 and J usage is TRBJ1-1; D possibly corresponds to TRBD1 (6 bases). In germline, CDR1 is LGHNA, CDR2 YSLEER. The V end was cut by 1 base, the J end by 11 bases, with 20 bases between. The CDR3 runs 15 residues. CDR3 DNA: TGCGCCAGCAGCCAAGGGGGGGCGGGAGAACACCGTGCTTTCTTT. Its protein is CASSQGGAGEHRAFF.

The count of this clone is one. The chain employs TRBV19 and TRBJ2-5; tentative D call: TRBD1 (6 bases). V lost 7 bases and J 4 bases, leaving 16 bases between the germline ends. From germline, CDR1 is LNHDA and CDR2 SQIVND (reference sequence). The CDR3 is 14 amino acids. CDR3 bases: TGTGCCAGTAACTCCGACAGGCGGAGAGAGACCCAGTACTTC. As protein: CASNSDRRRETQYF.

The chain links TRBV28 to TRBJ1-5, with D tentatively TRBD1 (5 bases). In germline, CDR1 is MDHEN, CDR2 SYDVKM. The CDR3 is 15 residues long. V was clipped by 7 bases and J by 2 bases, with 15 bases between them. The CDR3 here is CASKGTGIGNQPQHF. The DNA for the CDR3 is TGTGCCAGCAAAGGAACAGGAATCGGCAATCAGCCCCAGCATTTT.

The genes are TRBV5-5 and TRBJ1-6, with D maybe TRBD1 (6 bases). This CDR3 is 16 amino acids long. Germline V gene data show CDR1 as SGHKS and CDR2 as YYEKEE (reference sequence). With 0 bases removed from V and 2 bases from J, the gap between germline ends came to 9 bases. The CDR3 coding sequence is TGTGCCAGCAGCTTGGAGGGGGAAACCTATAATTCACCCCTCCACTTT. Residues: CASSLEGETYNSPLHF.

DNA of the CDR3: TGTGCCAGTAGTCCACTGAGAGTTGGTGGAAAACTGTTTTTT. Protein sequence: CASSPLRVGGKLFF. The chain couples TRBV19 to TRBJ1-4; D is undetermined. This CDR3 has 14 amino acids. Per germline, CDR1 LNHDA and CDR2 SQIVND (reference sequence). Trimming pared 5 bases from V and 10 bases from J, leaving 17 bases between.

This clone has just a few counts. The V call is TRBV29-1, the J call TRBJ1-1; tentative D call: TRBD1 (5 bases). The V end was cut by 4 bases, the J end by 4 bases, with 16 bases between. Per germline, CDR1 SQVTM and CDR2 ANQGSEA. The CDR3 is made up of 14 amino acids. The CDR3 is CSVGSPGLPTEAFF. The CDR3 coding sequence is TGCAGCGTTGGATCACCAGGGCTCCCCACTGAAGCTTTCTTT.

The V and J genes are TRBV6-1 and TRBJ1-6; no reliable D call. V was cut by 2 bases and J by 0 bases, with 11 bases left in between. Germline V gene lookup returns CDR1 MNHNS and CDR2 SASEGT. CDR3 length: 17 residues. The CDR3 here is CASSEFGRGSYNSPLHF. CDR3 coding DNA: TGTGCCAGCAGTGAATTTGGCAGAGGCTCCTATAATTCACCCCTCCACTTT.

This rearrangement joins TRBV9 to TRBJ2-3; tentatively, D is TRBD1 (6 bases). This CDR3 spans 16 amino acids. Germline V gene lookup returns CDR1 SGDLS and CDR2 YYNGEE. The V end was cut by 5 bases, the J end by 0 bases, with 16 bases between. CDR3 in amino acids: CASSAGVGASTDTQYF. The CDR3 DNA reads TGTGCCAGCAGTGCTGGAGTGGGGGCTAGCACAGATACGCAGTATTTT.